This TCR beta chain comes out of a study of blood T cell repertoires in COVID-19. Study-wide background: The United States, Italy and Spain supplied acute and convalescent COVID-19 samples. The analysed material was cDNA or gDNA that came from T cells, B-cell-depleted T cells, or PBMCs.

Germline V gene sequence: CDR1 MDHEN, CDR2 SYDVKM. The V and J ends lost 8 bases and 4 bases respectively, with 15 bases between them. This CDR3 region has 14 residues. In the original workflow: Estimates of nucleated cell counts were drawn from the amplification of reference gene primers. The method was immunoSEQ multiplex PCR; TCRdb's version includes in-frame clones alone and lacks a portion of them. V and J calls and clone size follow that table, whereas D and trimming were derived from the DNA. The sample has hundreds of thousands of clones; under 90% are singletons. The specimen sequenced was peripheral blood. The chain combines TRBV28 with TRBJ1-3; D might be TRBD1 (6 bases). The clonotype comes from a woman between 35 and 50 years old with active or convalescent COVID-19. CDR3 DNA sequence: TGTGCCAGCGTCCAAGGGGGGGGAGGAAACACCATATATTTT. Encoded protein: CASVQGGGGNTIYF.